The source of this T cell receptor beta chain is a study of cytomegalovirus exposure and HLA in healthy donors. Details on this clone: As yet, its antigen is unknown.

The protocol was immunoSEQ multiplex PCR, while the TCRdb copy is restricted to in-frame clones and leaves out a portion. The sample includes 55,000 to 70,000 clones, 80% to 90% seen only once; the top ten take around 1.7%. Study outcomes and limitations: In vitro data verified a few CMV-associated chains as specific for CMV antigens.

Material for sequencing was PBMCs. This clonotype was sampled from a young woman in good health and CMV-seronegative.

CDR3 amino acids: CASSLGSGRNTYEQYF. The CDR3 DNA follows: TGTGCCAGCAGCTTAGGTTCAGGGAGGAACACCTACGAGCAGTACTTC. The rearrangement uses TRBV7-8 and TRBJ2-7; a weak D match, TRBD2 (6 bases). V lost 1 base, J lost 2 bases, and 15 bases lay in between. This CDR3 region has 16 residues. Germline CDR1 is SGHVS and CDR2 is FQNEAQ.